Following are 21 T cell receptor beta chains from one sample sequenced in a study of T cell responses to AZD1222 COVID-19 vaccine (dated by TCRdb to about 2021). Reading the label with the study, this specimen's time point is: baseline before first vaccination. Library prep was done by the immunoSEQ multiplex PCR assay. The clones in this table, taken by TCRdb from immuneACCESS, are in-frame only. Not every clone is retained; where verified, under half of the shortfall comes from an unresolved V gene, and the cause of the rest is unknown. This sample holds approximately 180,000 clones; approximately 92% were observed only once. Under 11% of the sample is held by the ten biggest clonotypes. The material was peripheral blood, obtained on day 0 of AZD1222 vaccination. The receptors were sampled from an adult in good health.

The J gene is TRBJ1-1, the V gene TRBV6-5; the D gene is possibly TRBD1 (5 bases). Trimming shortened V by 0 bases and J by 0 bases, and 8 bases separated the two germline ends. The CDR3 totals 15 residues. Germline CDR1 MNHEY, CDR2 SVGAGI. Here the CDR3 reads CASSYSRQMNTEAFF. CDR3 in DNA: TGTGCCAGCAGTTACTCGCGACAGATGAACACTGAAGCTTTCTTT.

The chain joins TRBV12-5 to TRBJ1-2; D gene uncertain. Germline CDR1 is LGHNT and CDR2 is FRNRAP. Trimming shortened V by 1 base and J by 4 bases, and 13 bases separated the two germline ends. This CDR3 has 15 residues. Here the CDR3 reads CASGLALQRIYGYTF. Written as DNA, the CDR3 is TGTGCTAGTGGTTTGGCCCTTCAGAGAATCTATGGCTACACCTTC.

The chain is built from TRBV19 and TRBJ1-4; TRBD1 matches at 7 bases. Looked up from germline, CDR1 is LNHDA and CDR2 is SQIVND (reference sequence). The CDR3 has 13 residues. With 9 bases clipped from V and 5 bases from J, the junction kept 6 bases outside the gene matches. CDR3 amino acids: CASVDRSNEKLFF. The DNA for the CDR3 is TGTGCCAGCGTGGACAGGTCCAATGAAAAACTGTTTTTT.

V and J are TRBV9 and TRBJ2-3; 9 bases are shared with TRBD2. The CDR3 loop spans 16 amino acids. The germline V gene has CDR1 SGDLS and CDR2 YYNGEE. The V gene end was trimmed by 3 bases and the J gene end by 5 bases; junction bases not matched to a gene: 10. The CDR3: CASSGPSSGIQDTQYF. The CDR3 bases are TGTGCCAGCAGCGGCCCCTCTAGCGGGATTCAAGATACGCAGTATTTT.

The V and J genes are TRBV7-2 and TRBJ1-4; a weak D match, TRBD1 (6 bases). The ends were cut back, 2 bases at V and 8 bases at J, with 15 bases in the middle. Germline V gene sequence: CDR1 SGHTA, CDR2 FQGNSA. The CDR3 totals 15 residues. For the CDR3, the DNA is TGTGCCAGCAGCTTACGGGGGCGCGGGAAAGAAAAACTGTTTTTT. Encoded protein: CASSLRGRGKEKLFF.

This chain links TRBV9 with TRBJ1-5; the match to TRBD1 covers 8 bases. Per germline, CDR1 SGDLS and CDR2 YYNGEE. The CDR3 has 17 amino acids. Germline trimming cut 0 bases from V and 3 bases from J; bases unmatched to any gene: 8. The CDR3 DNA follows: TGTGCCAGCAGCGTAGGGAGTGGGACAGGCGTCAATCAGCCCCAGCATTTT. This codes for CASSVGSGTGVNQPQHF.

The rearrangement joins TRBV7-9 to TRBJ2-7; D not resolved. The CDR3 covers 15 residues. V was clipped by 6 bases and J by 3 bases, with 18 bases between them. The germline CDR1 and CDR2 sequences are SEHNR and FQNEAQ (reference sequence). The CDR3 reads CASSYSQALHYEQYF. DNA of the CDR3: TGTGCCAGCAGTTACTCTCAGGCACTCCACTACGAGCAGTACTTC.

This clone was seen once. This chain joins TRBV12-3 or TRBV12-4 and TRBJ1-5; the D is unclear. V lost 3 bases and J lost 7, with 7 bases in between. This CDR3 comprises 12 residues. The CDR3 loop reads CASSFHGQPQHF. In nucleotides, the CDR3 is TGTGCCAGCAGTTTCCACGGCCAGCCCCAGCATTTT.

The V gene is TRBV19, the J gene TRBJ2-3, with 7 bases that match TRBD1. V was clipped by 5 bases and J by 0 bases; unmatched bases: 5. Germline values: CDR1 LNHDA, CDR2 SQIVND (reference sequence). CDR3 length: 15 amino acids. CDR3 nucleotides: TGTGCCAGTAGTCCCGGGGACAGCAGCACAGATACGCAGTATTTT. This sequence encodes CASSPGDSSTDTQYF.

The rearrangement joins TRBV5-1 to TRBJ2-5, with unresolved D. The CDR3 extends over 11 amino acids. The germline gives CDR1 SGHRS, CDR2 YFSETQ. V was pared by 4 bases and J by 3 bases, with 4 bases between. The CDR3 sequence: CASSLEETQYF. CDR3 nucleotide sequence: TGCGCCAGCAGCCTTGAAGAGACCCAGTACTTC.

Comments on this clone: The same CDR3 is also encoded by other DNA sequences in this sample. The chain couples TRBV19 to TRBJ1-2, with 9 bases lining up with TRBD1. Unmatched junction bases numbered 4, after V lost 6 bases and J lost 5 bases. The V gene's germline CDR1 is LNHDA and CDR2 SQIVND (reference sequence). The length of the CDR3 is 13 residues. The CDR3 bases are TGTGCCAGTAGCCCGGGACAGGGATATGGCTACACCTTC. It codes for CASSPGQGYGYTF.

The rearrangement joins TRBV28 to TRBJ2-7; D gene ambiguous. CDR1 is MDHEN, CDR2 SYDVKM, per germline. The CDR3 is 11 amino acids. Between the trimmed V and J ends, which lost 5 bases and 3 bases, there was a span of 5 bases. CDR3 protein: CASSTLYEQYV. Written as DNA, the CDR3 is TGTGCCAGCAGTACCCTCTACGAGCAGTACGTC.

This chain joins TRBV7-9 and TRBJ2-3, with 8 bases matching TRBD1. V lost 5 bases, J lost 4 bases, and 11 bases stayed unmatched. Germline V gives CDR1 SEHNR, CDR2 FQNEAQ (reference sequence). This CDR3 contains 16 residues. The chain's CDR3 is CASSPGDRILADTQYF. CDR3 in DNA: TGTGCCAGCAGCCCGGGGGACAGGATTTTGGCAGATACGCAGTATTTT.

The chain is built from TRBV28 and TRBJ1-2; D is unresolved. Trimming pared 6 bases from V and 0 bases from J, leaving 14 bases between. Germline V gene lookup returns CDR1 MDHEN and CDR2 SYDVKM. The CDR3 runs to 15 residues. Here the CDR3 reads CASSSTAGANYGYTF. CDR3 nucleotide sequence: TGTGCCAGCAGCTCAACGGCGGGAGCTAACTATGGCTACACCTTC.

The V call is TRBV7-9, the J call TRBJ2-1, with no clear D. The CDR3 consists of 11 residues. V lost 8 bases and J lost 4, with 6 bases in between. Germline V gives CDR1 SEHNR, CDR2 FQNEAQ (reference sequence). The CDR3 here is CASFRYNEQFF. CDR3 bases: TGTGCCAGCTTTCGATACAATGAGCAGTTCTTC.

This clone has only one observation. The J gene is TRBJ1-5, the V gene TRBV7-2, with D uncertain. This CDR3 has 15 amino acids. CDR1 is SGHTA and CDR2 is FQGNSA in the germline V gene. V lost 5 bases and J 0 bases, leaving 11 bases between the germline ends. Written as DNA, the CDR3 is TGTGCCAGCAGCCTCGGGCTCCTTAGCAATCAGCCCCAGCATTTT. It codes for CASSLGLLSNQPQHF.

In this sample, this clone turned up once. The chain has TRBV30 and TRBJ2-1, with a weak D call TRBD1 (6 bases). CDR1 is GTSNPN and CDR2 is SVGIG in the germline V gene (reference sequence). The CDR3 has 16 residues. V dropped 4 bases and J dropped 0 bases, with 16 bases sitting between them. In nucleotides, the CDR3 is TGTGCCTGGAAGTTGAGCCAGGGGAGCTCCTACAATGAGCAGTTCTTC. Translating gives CAWKLSQGSSYNEQFF. Based on the CDR3 plus reference TRBV30 and TRBJ2-1, the full variable domain is SQTIHQWPATLVQPVGSPLSLECTVEGTSNPNLYWYRQAAGRGLQLLFYSVGIGQISSEVPQNLSASRPQDRQFILSSKKLLLSDSGFYLCAWKLSQGSSYNEQFFGPGTRLTVL.

This clone occurred once. V is TRBV28 and J is TRBJ1-2; tentatively, D is TRBD1 (6 bases). The V gene lost 8 bases and the J gene lost 2 bases, with 9 bases spanning the gap. CDR1 is MDHEN, CDR2 SYDVKM, per germline. The CDR3 totals 12 residues. As DNA, the CDR3 is TGTGCCAGCGGGGGCAGGAACTATGGCTACACCTTC. Residues: CASGGRNYGYTF.

The rearrangement links TRBV5-6 to TRBJ1-1, with D perhaps matching TRBD1 (5 bases). This CDR3 has 14 residues. Germline assignment: CDR1 SGHDT and CDR2 YYEEEE. Trimming pared 1 base from V and 0 bases from J, leaving 7 bases between. In DNA, the CDR3 is TGTGCCAGCAGCTTGTGGGGCCTGAACACTGAAGCTTTCTTT. Translated: CASSLWGLNTEAFF.

The rearrangement links TRBV29-1 to TRBJ1-1; 9 bases line up with TRBD1. The CDR3 is 13 amino acids. CDR1 SQVTM and CDR2 ANQGSEA come from the germline V gene. V trimming: 6 bases; J trimming: 4 bases; junction bases outside the gene matches: 6. CDR3 in amino acids: CSVGQGQSTEAFF. The DNA of the CDR3 is TGCAGCGTGGGACAGGGCCAGAGCACTGAAGCTTTCTTT.

This sequence joins TRBV15 and TRBJ1-1; 7 nucleotides line up with TRBD1. Germline-derived CDR1 and CDR2 are LNHNV and YYDKDF (reference sequence). Trimming cost V 4 bases and J 3 bases; bases outside gene matches: 2. CDR3 length: 13 residues. In DNA, the CDR3 is TGTGCCACCAGCATCAGGGGGGACACTGAAGCTTTCTTT. Amino acids: CATSIRGDTEAFF.